The following is a TCR beta chain sequence with its context. This entry is derived from a study of blood T cell repertoires in COVID-19. Categorization into cohorts depended on clinical history that participants reported. From germline, CDR1 is PRHDT and CDR2 FYEKMQ (reference sequence). Germline trimming cut 2 bases from V and 4 bases from J; bases unmatched to any gene: 8. The CDR3 consists of 16 residues. Assay used: immunoSEQ multiplex PCR; TCRdb lists only in-frame clones, some missing. In the table there are around 250,000 clones, about 91% of which are singletons. The sequencing sample was made of PBMCs or T cells enriched from blood (not recorded which). V usage is TRBV13 and J usage is TRBJ2-3, with 8 bases fitting TRBD2. The receptor's source is a human donor in a cohort exposed to, infected with or recovered from COVID-19 (not recorded which). The donor label of this sample is uncertain. CDR3 coding DNA: TGTGCCAGCAGCTTACGGGGGGGCTTGTTAGCAGATACGCAGTATTTT. Translated: CASSLRGGLLADTQYF.